The rows below give T cell receptor beta chains drawn from one sample of a study of CD8+ T cells in alopecia areata. Sequencing was performed with immunoSEQ multiplex PCR; in TCRdb, only in-frame clones are kept and a portion is missing. In the table there are 23,000 or so clones, about 50% of which are singletons. The sequencing sample was made of NKG2D-high CD8+ T cells sorted from blood. Receptors originate from a human donor with alopecia areata. Both conserved end residues are trimmed from each CDR3.

j_call v_call cdr3_aa
TRBJ2-7 TRBV5-1 ASSWRGQIISYEQY
TRBJ1-2 TRBV28 ASHYRDTH
TRBJ2-7 TRBV2 ASSSWTGEDEQY
TRBJ2-5 TRBV29-1 SGELAGGETQY
TRBJ2-2 TRBV15 ATSYQGTGELF
TRBJ1-2 TRBV2 ASSPFGYGYT
TRBJ2-5 TRBV9 ASSGSQGLAGAEETQY
TRBJ2-1 TRBV4-2 ASSQRGPSGYNEQF
TRBJ2-3 TRBV27 ASSLNPRGAGTDTQY
TRBJ2-7 TRBV5-1 ASSSDSYEQY